This T cell receptor (beta chain) was observed in a study of CXCR3-negative and CXCR3-positive naive CD8 T cells. Study background: Total TRB output reached around 150 million reads, about 1.5 +/- 0.3 million per library. Study findings and constraints: Memory CD8+ cells had much lower diversity, and both naive subsets had comparably high diversity. Comparison of naive cells showed more hydrophobic TRB CDR3s in CXCR3-positive than in CXCR3-negative naive cells. Naive cells that were CXCR3-negative or CXCR3-positive used TRBV-TRBJ genes alike, while memory cells diverged. Naive subsets had comparable surface CD5; TCR strength was inferred from TRB CDR3 properties.

The authors prepared UMI-labeled TRB cDNA libraries by 5' RACE. TCRdb reprocessed the 5' RACE reads, with one entry per CDR3 protein and no DNA. The sample's table shows 100,000 to 150,000 distinct CDR3 sequences. Remarks on this clonotype: Antigen unknown.

The source is a human donor in good health. Some clones in this sample may be carry-over from other donors' samples. The sequenced material came from naive CXCR3+ CD8+ T cells from blood. Subset in this sample: CD45RO-CCR7+CD27+CD95- naive CD8+ T cells expressing CXCR3 (TNR3+).

The CDR3 region is CASSPGTGRYEQYF. The chain is built from TRBV12-3 or TRBV12-4 and TRBJ2-7; TCRdb calls TRBD1, which cannot be checked without DNA. The CDR3 has 14 amino acids.